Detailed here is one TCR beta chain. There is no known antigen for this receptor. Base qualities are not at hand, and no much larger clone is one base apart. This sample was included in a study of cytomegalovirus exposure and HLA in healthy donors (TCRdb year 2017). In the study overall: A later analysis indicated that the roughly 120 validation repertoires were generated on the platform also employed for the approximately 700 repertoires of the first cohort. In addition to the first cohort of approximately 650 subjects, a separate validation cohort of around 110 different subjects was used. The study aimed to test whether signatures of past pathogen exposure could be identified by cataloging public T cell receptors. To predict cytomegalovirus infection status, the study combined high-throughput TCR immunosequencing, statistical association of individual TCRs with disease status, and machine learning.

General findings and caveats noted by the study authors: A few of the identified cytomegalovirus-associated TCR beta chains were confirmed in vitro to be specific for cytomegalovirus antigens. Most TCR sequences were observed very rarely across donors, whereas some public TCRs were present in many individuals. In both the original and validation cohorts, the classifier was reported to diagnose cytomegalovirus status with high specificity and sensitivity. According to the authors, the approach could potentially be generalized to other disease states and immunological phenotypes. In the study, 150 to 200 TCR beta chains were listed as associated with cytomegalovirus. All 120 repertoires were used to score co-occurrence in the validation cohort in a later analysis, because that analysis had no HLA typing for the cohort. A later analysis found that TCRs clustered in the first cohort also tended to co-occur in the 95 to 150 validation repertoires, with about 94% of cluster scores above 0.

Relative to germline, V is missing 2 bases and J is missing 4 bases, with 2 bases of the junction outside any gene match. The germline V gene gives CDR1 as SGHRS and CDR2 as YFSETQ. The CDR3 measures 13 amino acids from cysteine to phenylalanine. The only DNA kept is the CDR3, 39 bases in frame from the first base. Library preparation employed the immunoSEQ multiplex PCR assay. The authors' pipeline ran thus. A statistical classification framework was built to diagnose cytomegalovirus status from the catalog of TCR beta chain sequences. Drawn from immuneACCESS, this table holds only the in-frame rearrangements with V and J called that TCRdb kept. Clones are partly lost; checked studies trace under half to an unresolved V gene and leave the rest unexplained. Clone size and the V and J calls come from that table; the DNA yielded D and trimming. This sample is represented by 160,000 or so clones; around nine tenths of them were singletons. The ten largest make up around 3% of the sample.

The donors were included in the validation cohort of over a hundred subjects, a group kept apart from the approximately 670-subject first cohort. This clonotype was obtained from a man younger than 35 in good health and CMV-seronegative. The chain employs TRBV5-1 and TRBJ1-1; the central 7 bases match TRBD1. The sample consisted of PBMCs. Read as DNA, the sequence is TGCGCCAGCAGCTTTCAGGGGGGCACTGAAGCTTTCTTT. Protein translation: CASSFQGGTEAFF.